These 7 T cell receptor beta chains were sequenced from one sample in a study of cytotoxic CD8 clonotypes in ibrutinib-treated CLL. Produced via immunoSEQ multiplex PCR; TCRdb's table is partial and in-frame only. The sample includes hundreds of thousands of clones, about 64% of them seen just once. The material sequenced was PBMCs, taken after 36 months of ibrutinib treatment. These receptors originate from a human donor with chronic lymphocytic leukemia.

V is TRBV7-2 and J is TRBJ2-5, with D uncertain. Trimming shortened V by 2 bases and J by 3 bases, and 13 bases separated the two germline ends. Germline V gene sequence: CDR1 SGHTA, CDR2 FQGNSA. The CDR3 runs 15 residues. CDR3 region: CASSLRVSEKETQYF. The CDR3 nucleotides read TGTGCCAGCAGCTTACGGGTGTCAGAGAAAGAGACCCAGTACTTC.

For this clone: This sample includes further DNA sequences coding for the same CDR3. The CDR3: CASSSSTDTQYF. The CDR3 DNA is TGTGCCAGCAGCTCGTCCACAGATACGCAGTATTTT. The chain recombines TRBV13 with TRBJ2-3; D is unclear. Germline V gene data show CDR1 as PRHDT and CDR2 as FYEKMQ (reference sequence). The CDR3 has 12 amino acids. Trimming removed 4 bases at V and 2 bases at J, with 4 bases between.

This clone was seen a few times. The gene calls are TRBV5-6 and TRBJ2-4; D tentatively reads TRBD1 or TRBD2 (5 bases each). V was trimmed by 6 bases and J by 6 bases, leaving 16 bases between them. The CDR3 sequence is 14 residues long. From germline, CDR1 is SGHDT and CDR2 YYEEEE. The CDR3 loop is CASNFGARGNIQYF. The CDR3 DNA follows: TGTGCCAGCAACTTCGGGGCTAGGGGAAACATTCAGTACTTC.

This chain links TRBV9 with TRBJ1-2, with 7 bases identical to TRBD1. V lost 3 bases, J lost 5 bases, and 10 bases stayed unmatched. The CDR3 loop spans 15 amino acids. The V gene's germline CDR1 is SGDLS and CDR2 YYNGEE. CDR3 coding DNA: TGTGCCAGCAGCGGGGGGACAGCAGATCTATATGGCTACACCTTC. It encodes CASSGGTADLYGYTF.

The J gene is TRBJ2-7, the V gene TRBV28; D might be TRBD1 (7 bases). Deletions cut 5 bases from V and 9 bases from J, with 17 bases between. CDR1 is MDHEN and CDR2 is SYDVKM in the germline V gene. The CDR3 covers 13 residues. The CDR3, as DNA: TGTGCCAGCAGTGCGGGATTCAGGGGGTGGCAGTACTTC. Translated, it gives CASSAGFRGWQYF.

Worth noting for this clone: Its ends do not fully match the called genes, so a read error is possible. The chain joins TRBV7-8 to TRBJ2-7, with TRBD2 matching 8 bases. The V gene's germline CDR1 is SGHVS and CDR2 FQNEAQ. This CDR3 has 15 amino acids. CDR3: CASSIAGWIAYEQYF. The CDR3 bases are TGTGCCAGCAGCATAGCGGGATGGATCGCCTACGAGCAGTACTTC. Supplemented by reference TRBV7-8 and TRBJ2-7, the full variable domain reads GAGVSQSPRYKVAKRGQDVALRCDPISGHVSLFWYQQALGQGPEFLTYFQNEAQLDKSGLPSDRFFAERPEGSVSTLKIQRTQQEDSAVYLCASSIAGWIAYEQYFGPGTRLTVT.

The chain carries TRBV5-1 and TRBJ2-3, with D unresolved. Germline loops: CDR1 SGHRS, CDR2 YFSETQ. The CDR3 runs to 13 residues. The germline V and J ends were trimmed by 2 bases and 0 bases, with 4 bases remaining between them. This chain's CDR3 is CASSFLSTDTQYF. The DNA for the CDR3 is TGCGCCAGCAGCTTTCTAAGCACAGATACGCAGTATTTT. The complete variable domain, with remaining parts taken from reference TRBV5-1 and TRBJ2-3, reads KAGVTQTPRYLIKTRGQQVTLSCSPISGHRSVSWYQQTPGQGLQFLFEYFSETQRNKGNFPGRFSGRQFSNSRSEMNVSTLELGDSALYLCASSFLSTDTQYFGPGTRLTVL.